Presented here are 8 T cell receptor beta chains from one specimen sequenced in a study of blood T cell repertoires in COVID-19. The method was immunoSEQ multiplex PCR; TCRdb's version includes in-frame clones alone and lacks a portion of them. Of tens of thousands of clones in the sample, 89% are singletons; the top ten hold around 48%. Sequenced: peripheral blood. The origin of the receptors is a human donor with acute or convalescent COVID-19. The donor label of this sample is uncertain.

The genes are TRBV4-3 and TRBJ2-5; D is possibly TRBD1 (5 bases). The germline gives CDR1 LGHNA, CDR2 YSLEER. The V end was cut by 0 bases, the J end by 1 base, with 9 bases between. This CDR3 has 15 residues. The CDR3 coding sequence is TGCGCCAGCAGCCAAGATCATAGGGGCCAAGAGACCCAGTACTTC. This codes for CASSQDHRGQETQYF.

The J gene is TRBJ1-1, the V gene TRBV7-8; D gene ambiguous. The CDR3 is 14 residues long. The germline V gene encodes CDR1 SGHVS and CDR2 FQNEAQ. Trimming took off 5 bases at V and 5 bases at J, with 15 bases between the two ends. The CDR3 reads CASSLAQAGTEAFF. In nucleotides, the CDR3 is TGTGCCAGCAGCCTCGCCCAGGCGGGGACTGAAGCTTTCTTT.

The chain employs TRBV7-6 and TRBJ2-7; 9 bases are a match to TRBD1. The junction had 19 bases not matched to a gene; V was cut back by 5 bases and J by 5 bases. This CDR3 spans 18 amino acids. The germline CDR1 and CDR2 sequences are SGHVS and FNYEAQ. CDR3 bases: TGTGCCAGCAGCGAGCCGACCCTAGCCGGGACAGGGAACCACGAGCAGTACTTC. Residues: CASSEPTLAGTGNHEQYF.

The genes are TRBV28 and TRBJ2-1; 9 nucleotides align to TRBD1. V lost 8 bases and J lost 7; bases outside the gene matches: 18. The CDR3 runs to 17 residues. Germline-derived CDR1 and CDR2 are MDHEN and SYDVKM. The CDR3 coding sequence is TGTGCCAGCCTGCCTAGCGCCGGGACAGGGTTAGGGAATGAGCAGTTCTTC. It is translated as CASLPSAGTGLGNEQFF.

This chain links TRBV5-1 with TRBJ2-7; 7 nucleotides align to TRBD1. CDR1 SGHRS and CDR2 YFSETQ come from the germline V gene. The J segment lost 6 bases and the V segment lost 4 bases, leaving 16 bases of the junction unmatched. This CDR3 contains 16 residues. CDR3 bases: TGCGCCAGCAGCCCATCCGGGACAGACAGAATTGGCGAGCAGTACTTC. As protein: CASSPSGTDRIGEQYF.

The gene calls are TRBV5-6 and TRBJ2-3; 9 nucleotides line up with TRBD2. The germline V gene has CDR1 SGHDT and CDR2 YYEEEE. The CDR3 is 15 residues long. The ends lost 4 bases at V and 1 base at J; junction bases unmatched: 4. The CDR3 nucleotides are TGTGCCAGCAGCAGGATAGCGGGAGGCACAGATACGCAGTATTTT. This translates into CASSRIAGGTDTQYF.

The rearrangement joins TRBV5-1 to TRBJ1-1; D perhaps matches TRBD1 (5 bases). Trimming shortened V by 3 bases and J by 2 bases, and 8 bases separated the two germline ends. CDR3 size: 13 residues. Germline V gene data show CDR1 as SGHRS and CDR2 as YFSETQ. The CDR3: CASSSQGNTEAFF. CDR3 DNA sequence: TGCGCCAGCAGCTCCCAGGGTAACACTGAAGCTTTCTTT.

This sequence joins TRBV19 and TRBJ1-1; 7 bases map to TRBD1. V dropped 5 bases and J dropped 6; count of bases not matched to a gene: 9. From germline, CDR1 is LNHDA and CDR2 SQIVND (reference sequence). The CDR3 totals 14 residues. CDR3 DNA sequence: TGTGCCAGTAGTTCAACACAGGGGCGGGCTGAAGCTTTCTTT. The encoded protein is CASSSTQGRAEAFF.